The rows below give T cell receptor beta chains drawn from one sample of a study of blood T cells in healthy people across ages. TCRdb re-called the 5' RACE reads with MiXCR, one entry per CDR3 protein. The data hold fewer than 800,000 distinct CDR3 sequences, with 20% to 25% observed a single time. Material for sequencing was blood. The source of these receptors is a man between 65 and 80 years old in good health. Each CDR3 is given without its conserved first and last residue.

j_call v_call cdr3_aa
- TRBV12-3/TRBV12-4 ASSPGGTATYEQY
TRBJ1-2 TRBV6-5 ASSYTARDYGYT
TRBJ2-3 TRBV7-6 ASSLGVMDTQY
TRBJ1-1 TRBV20-1 SARNLNMNTEAF
TRBJ2-3 TRBV7-9 ASSPGTDDTDTQY
TRBJ2-5 TRBV28 ASSLAGAKETQY
TRBJ1-2 TRBV10-3 AISESGQRSRDGYT
TRBJ2-3 TRBV7-7 ASSLAPTDTQY
TRBJ1-1 TRBV18 ASSGDGTEAF
TRBJ2-2 TRBV5-1 ASSPGLAGVTNTGELF
TRBJ2-7 TRBV15 ATSRDGLPYEQY
TRBJ1-5 TRBV3-1 ASNQVPGVNQPQH
TRBJ1-1 TRBV15 ATSPRTGNTEAF
TRBJ2-1 TRBV12-3/TRBV12-4 ASEGYGVDNEQF
- TRBV7-2 ASSLARGGLRQF
TRBJ2-2 TRBV30 AWSDRGPLLTANTGELF
TRBJ1-4 TRBV29-1 SVGEGSNEKLF
TRBJ2-7 TRBV28 ASSLSTTYEQY
TRBJ2-5 TRBV19 ASSILGRETQY
TRBJ2-5 TRBV28 ASSLLAGAAQY
TRBJ2-5 TRBV20-1 SANRGEETQY
TRBJ2-3 TRBV28 ASPPGQSTDTQY
- TRBV4-1 ASSQERLADSMVQF
- TRBV7-9 ASSNLRDRGLYEQY
TRBJ2-7 TRBV27 ASSLSTGYEQY
TRBJ2-3 TRBV7-3 ASSPGLARADTQY
TRBJ2-5 TRBV20-1 SAQSPGLGYGETQY
TRBJ2-5 TRBV20-1 SAGPASAQETQY
TRBJ2-5 TRBV12-3/TRBV12-4 ASSFGTGRSETQY
TRBJ1-5 TRBV28 ASSPSGTGLSAQPQH
TRBJ2-1 TRBV6-1 ASSELASGGVNEQF
TRBJ1-6 TRBV5-6 ASNNLRNSPLH
TRBJ1-1 TRBV7-9 ASSPRQETVNTEAF
TRBJ2-1 TRBV5-1 ASSLYGLAGEYNEQF